This T cell receptor beta chain was sequenced for a study of T cells in Graves' hyperthyroidism and ophthalmopathy. Patients with uncontrolled infections, other autoimmune diseases, pregnancy or lactation were excluded. With regard to this clonotype: The CDR3 carries no conserved terminal phenylalanine or tryptophan, so it likely arises from a read error.

It was RNA transcripts that yielded the amplified TCR beta CDR3 regions. Using the HTBI primer set, a first-round RT-PCR was run on the TCR CDR3. TCRdb recomputed calls from the multiplex PCR reads with MiXCR, one row per CDR3 protein. There are about 420,000 distinct CDR3 sequences in the sample; approximately 14% occur only once, and almost 8% lies in the top ten. CDR3 length: 14 residues. Germline lookup yields CDR1 MNHEY and CDR2 SVGAGI. The ends were cut back, 2 bases at V and 5 bases at J, with 12 bases in the middle. The source of this sequence is a woman younger than 35 with Graves' hyperthyroidism. The chain combines TRBV6-5 with TRBJ1-2, with D perhaps matching TRBD1 (5 bases). The sequencing input was blood. DNA of the CDR3: TGTGCCAGCAGTTACCCCGGGGCAGGGTATGGCTACACCATC. Translating it yields CASSYPGAGYGYTI.